The source of this T cell receptor beta chain is a study of OX40 agonist ivuxolimab in advanced cancers. As for the study more broadly: Ivuxolimab, which targeted the costimulatory receptor OX40 (CD134), was an agonistic, fully human IgG2 monoclonal antibody. Partial responses occurred in three dose-escalation patients: two with cutaneous melanoma and one with hepatocellular carcinoma. Intravenous ivuxolimab was administered to patients every 2 weeks at six dose levels: 0.01, 0.1, 0.3, 1.5, 3 and 10 mg/kg. The monotherapy dose-escalation portion (N of about 57 patients) of the phase I ivuxolimab trial is reported in the paper. Of the 50 or so patients in dose escalation, some 19 had hepatocellular carcinoma, some 15 had melanoma, 9 had renal cell carcinoma and 9 had head and neck cancer. Patients were allowed to have had prior anti-PD-1, anti-PD-L1 or anti-CTLA-4 therapy, and around 40% of the dose-escalation patients had previously received checkpoint inhibitors. Peripheral TCRbeta sequencing was intended to test whether TCR sequence diversity was altered and clonal T-cell expansion was caused by ivuxolimab. In the dose-escalation cohort, roughly four fifths of patients were male, and the mean age was around 60 years, with a range of roughly 23 to 85. The investigation overall reported the following: Antigen specificity was not determined for the clonally expanded peripheral T cells. Partial responders in the 0.1-3.0 mg/kg groups had among the lowest normalized peripheral clonal expansion, especially among CD8+ T cells. Low levels of normalized T-cell clonal expansion were also seen in some patients who did not respond. At doses of 0.1 to 3.0 mg/kg, clonal expansion of both CD4+ and CD8+ T cells in blood was seen between baseline and week 6. On average, CD8+ T cells showed more expanded clones than CD4+ T cells after ivuxolimab.

CDR1 and CDR2, per the germline V gene (reference sequence), are LNHNV and YYDKDF. Deletion took 1 base off V and 12 bases off J, with a span of 16 bases between the germline ends. The CDR3 has 13 amino acids, counting the end cysteine and phenylalanine. The CDR3 DNA has 39 bases and is translated from base 1. Genomic DNA was isolated from the sorted cells so that the TCRbeta CDR3 region could be sequenced. The immunoSEQ Assay was used to sequence the TCRbeta CDR3 regions. Not all clones reach the TCRdb copy of this immuneACCESS table, which keeps in-frame sequences only. Checked studies attribute under half of the gap to unresolved V genes and leave the rest unexplained. The sample records 50,000 to 70,000 clones, around four fifths of which are singletons. Roughly 3% of the sample rests with the top ten. Patients with a history of autoimmune disease or receiving systemic immunosuppression were excluded from the trial. Peripheral blood for TCR sequencing was drawn from every dose cohort at baseline, at cycle 4 day 1 and at cycle 7 day 1. The samples were taken from a phase I, first-in-human, multicenter, open-label dose-escalation trial of ivuxolimab. Adults with locally advanced or metastatic head and neck squamous cell, hepatocellular, melanoma or renal cell carcinoma were enrolled in the trial. CD4+ and CD8+ T cells were sorted separately from peripheral blood before TCR sequencing.

Remarks on this clone: Its antigen is not yet known. Per-base quality was not reported, and no clone a single base away is much larger than it.

In this chain, TRBV15 is recombined with TRBJ2-7; the D gene is possibly TRBD2, with 6 bases matching. The TCR comes from an adult with an advanced solid tumor such as melanoma, head and neck, liver or kidney cancer. Here the sequenced sample was CD4+ or CD8+ T cells sorted from blood, taken in a trial of the OX40 agonist ivuxolimab. The DNA is TGTGCCACCAGCAGAGTTGGCGGGACTTACCCGTACTTC. This is translated as CATSRVGGTYPYF.